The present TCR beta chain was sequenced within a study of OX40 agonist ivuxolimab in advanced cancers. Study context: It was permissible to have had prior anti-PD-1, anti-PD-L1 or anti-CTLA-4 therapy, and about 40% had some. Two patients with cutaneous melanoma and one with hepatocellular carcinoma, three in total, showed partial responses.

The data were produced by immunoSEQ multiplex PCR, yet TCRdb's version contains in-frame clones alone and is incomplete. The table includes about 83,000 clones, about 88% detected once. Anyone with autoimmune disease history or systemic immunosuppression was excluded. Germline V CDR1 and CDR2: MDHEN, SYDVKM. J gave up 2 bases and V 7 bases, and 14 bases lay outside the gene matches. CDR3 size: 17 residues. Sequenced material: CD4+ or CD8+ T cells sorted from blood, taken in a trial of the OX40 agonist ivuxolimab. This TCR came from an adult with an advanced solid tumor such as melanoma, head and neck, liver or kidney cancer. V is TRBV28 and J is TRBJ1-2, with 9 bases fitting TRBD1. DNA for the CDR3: TGTGCCAGCACTCCCTCCTCGGGACAGGGCGAAAACTATGGCTACACCTTC. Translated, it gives CASTPSSGQGENYGYTF.